Sequencing of this T cell receptor beta chain was carried out in a study of control samples from healthy donors and cancer patients. Sequencing used immunoSEQ multiplex PCR; TCRdb keeps in-frame clones, though not all of them. The table lists about 150,000 clones, 75% to 95% of them singletons. This CDR3 has 15 amino acids. CDR1 is MDHEN and CDR2 is SYDVKM in the germline V gene. The V gene lost 1 base and the J gene lost 1 base, with 8 bases spanning the gap. The clonotype was recovered from a woman aged 35 to 49 in good health. The sample consisted of blood. This chain joins TRBV28 and TRBJ1-3; D is uncertain. The CDR3 loop reads CASSLFYGSGNTIYF. CDR3 sequence (DNA): TGTGCCAGCAGTTTATTCTATGGTTCTGGAAACACCATATATTTT.